This TCR beta chain was documented in a study of cytomegalovirus exposure and HLA in healthy donors. Primers included in the PCR were 60 Vbeta and 13 Jbeta primers. The data were produced by immunoSEQ multiplex PCR, yet TCRdb's version contains in-frame clones alone and is incomplete. The sample has around 150,000 clones; about three quarters are singletons. Source material: PBMCs. The TCR sequence derives from a man under 40 in good health and CMV-seropositive.

In nucleotides, the CDR3 is TGTGCCAGCAGACCAACAGGGGCGGAAGGCTACACCTTC. Translating gives CASRPTGAEGYTF. The chain recombines TRBV7-2 with TRBJ1-2; TRBD1 matches 7 bases. CDR3 length equals 13 residues. Trimming removed 6 bases from V and 8 bases from J; junction bases left unmatched: 9. The germline V gene encodes CDR1 SGHTA and CDR2 FQGNSA.